These 24 T cell receptor beta chains share one sample of origin, sequenced in a study of spatial heterogeneity in lung cancer (dated by TCRdb to between 2019 and 2020). What the authors observed across the whole study: The tumor nonsynonymous mutation count correlated with the number of expanded alpha and beta TCRs within the tumor.

Library preparation was by 5' RACE. The instrument was a NextSeq 500. TCRdb reprocessed the public reads (quality trimming at Q25 with fastp, clone calling with MiXCR) and kept in-frame beta chains. Each CDR3 protein gets just one entry, which takes the most common genes and DNA from the rows behind it. This sample has 3,000 or so distinct CDR3 sequences in its table, and about 6% of those were observed once. The top ten constitute 9.2% of the sample. No cognate antigen is known for these TCRs. The intended sense of this specimen's time point label: sample taken at primary tumor resection. The starting material was lung tumor tissue, obtained at surgery. The receptors come from a male donor with early-stage non-small cell lung cancer.

Sample share makes this clonotype medium-sized. The gene calls are TRBV5-1 and TRBJ2-7, with TRBD1 as a possible D gene (5 bases). The CDR3 runs to 13 residues. Looked up from germline, CDR1 is SGHRS and CDR2 is YFSETQ. With 6 bases removed from V and 2 bases from J, the gap between germline ends came to 12 bases. CDR3 amino acids: CASKGLGAYEQYF. CDR3 in DNA: TGCGCCAGCAAAGGGTTAGGGGCCTACGAGCAGTACTTC.

By its share, this clonotype is medium-sized. V usage is TRBV6-2 or TRBV6-3 and J usage is TRBJ2-1, with D perhaps matching TRBD2 (6 bases). Germline V gene lookup returns CDR1 MNHEY and CDR2 SVGEGT. CDR3 length equals 16 residues. Trimming removed 6 bases from V and 0 bases from J, with 15 bases in between. CDR3 loop: CASRGSTSNSYNEQFF. The DNA for the CDR3 is TGTGCCAGCAGGGGATCGACTAGTAACTCCTACAATGAGCAGTTCTTC.

By its share, this clonotype is medium-sized. The genes are TRBV12-3 or TRBV12-4 and TRBJ1-3; D not resolved. V lost 3 bases, J lost 0 bases, and 6 bases lay in between. CDR3 length: 14 amino acids. In DNA, the CDR3 is TGTGCCAGCAGTTTCACGGTCTCTGGAAACACCATATATTTT. Its protein product is CASSFTVSGNTIYF.

In its sample, this clonotype ranks as medium-sized. This rearrangement joins TRBV5-1 to TRBJ2-3; no reliable D call. Germline loops: CDR1 SGHRS, CDR2 YFSETQ. The germline V and J ends were trimmed by 0 bases and 2 bases, with 7 bases remaining between them. The CDR3 runs 14 residues. CDR3 sequence (DNA): TGCGCCAGCAGCTTGGCCAGAAACACAGATACGCAGTATTTT. It specifies CASSLARNTDTQYF. Supplemented by reference TRBV5-1 and TRBJ2-3, the full variable domain reads KAGVTQTPRYLIKTRGQQVTLSCSPISGHRSVSWYQQTPGQGLQFLFEYFSETQRNKGNFPGRFSGRQFSNSRSEMNVSTLELGDSALYLCASSLARNTDTQYFGPGTRLTVL.

This clonotype is categorized as medium-sized. The rearrangement joins TRBV5-6 to TRBJ1-2; TRBD1 aligns across 7 bases. Trimming at V came to 1 base and at J to 6 bases, leaving 6 bases not matched to a gene. The CDR3 is 14 residues long. Germline V gene data show CDR1 as SGHDT and CDR2 as YYEEEE. The CDR3 nucleotides read TGTGCCAGCAGCTTGCCGACAGGGTCTGATGGCTACACCTTC. This translates into CASSLPTGSDGYTF.

This clonotype was seen repeatedly, ten times or more. CDR3: CASSDWDGTYEQYF. Here the CDR3 DNA reads TGTGCCAGCAGTGATTGGGACGGGACCTACGAGCAGTACTTC. The genes are TRBV25-1 and TRBJ2-7; D is tentatively TRBD1 or TRBD2 (5 bases each). The CDR3 contains 14 residues. The V gene's germline CDR1 is MGHDK and CDR2 SYGVNS. The ends were cut back, 3 bases at V and 2 bases at J, with 11 bases in the middle.

This clonotype ranks as medium-sized. The CDR3 region is CSAPGTSGSENTGELFF. The CDR3 coding sequence is TGCAGTGCTCCCGGGACTAGCGGGAGTGAGAACACCGGGGAGCTGTTTTTT. The chain couples TRBV20-1 to TRBJ2-2, with 14 bases fitting TRBD2. V was pared by 5 bases and J by 1 base, with 6 bases of the junction left unmatched. Germline V CDR1 and CDR2: DFQATT, SNEGSKA (reference sequence). This CDR3 has 17 residues.

By sample share, this clonotype is medium-sized (0.01 to 0.1%). The chain is built from TRBV5-4 and TRBJ2-5; the D call may be TRBD1 or TRBD2 (5 bases each). CDR1 SGHNT and CDR2 YYREEE come from the germline V gene (reference sequence). Trimming pared 2 bases from V and 5 bases from J, leaving 13 bases between. There are 14 residues in the CDR3. For the CDR3, the DNA is TGTGCCAGCAGCTTAGAGGGACCGAGGGAGACCCAGTACTTC. As protein: CASSLEGPRETQYF.

V and J are TRBV3-1 and TRBJ2-3, with D possibly matching TRBD2 (5 bases). The CDR3 is made up of 16 amino acids. Trimming removed 4 bases at V and 3 bases at J, with 17 bases between. The V gene's germline CDR1 is LGHDT and CDR2 YNNKEL (reference sequence). This CDR3 is CASSPLAGLTTDTQYF. The CDR3 bases are TGTGCCAGCAGCCCGCTTGCAGGACTCACTACAGATACGCAGTATTTT.

This clonotype is large within its sample. This chain links TRBV6-1 with TRBJ1-5; 7 nucleotides match TRBD1. J was trimmed by 3 bases and V by 7 bases; bases with no gene match: 9. The CDR3 runs 15 residues. Germline CDR1 reads MNHNS; CDR2 reads SASEGT. CDR3 residues: CASNPSGQYNQPQHF. CDR3 DNA sequence: TGTGCCAGCAATCCCTCGGGACAGTACAATCAGCCCCAGCATTTT.

In its sample, this clonotype was seen many times. The chain employs TRBV11-2 and TRBJ2-1; tentatively, D is TRBD2 (5 bases). Germline V lookup: CDR1 SGHAT, CDR2 FQNNGV. CDR3 length: 18 amino acids. The V end was cut by 2 bases, the J end by 1 base, with 18 bases between. The CDR3 protein is CASSLKEVTSRSYNEQFF. CDR3 sequence (DNA): TGTGCCAGCAGCTTAAAGGAGGTGACCTCTCGTTCCTACAATGAGCAGTTCTTC.

In its sample, this clonotype is medium-sized. The rearrangement links TRBV20-1 to TRBJ2-4, with a tentative D call TRBD1 (5 bases). Germline V lookup: CDR1 DFQATT, CDR2 SNEGSKA (reference sequence). The CDR3 is 13 residues long. Trimming left V 6 bases short and J 0 bases short, with 9 bases between. CDR3 DNA sequence: TGCAGTGCCCCAGGGTTAGCCAAAAACATTCAGTACTTC. This codes for CSAPGLAKNIQYF.

The sample holds many counts of this clonotype. This chain uses TRBV2 with TRBJ1-5; D uncertain. The germline V gene encodes CDR1 SNHLY and CDR2 FYNNEI. This CDR3 has 13 residues. The V gene lost 3 bases and the J gene lost 0 bases, with 3 bases spanning the gap. The CDR3 here is CASSEYSNQPQHF. DNA of the CDR3: TGTGCCAGCAGTGAGTATAGCAATCAGCCCCAGCATTTT.

This clonotype is labeled medium-sized. The chain joins TRBV29-1 to TRBJ1-2; D might be TRBD1 (5 bases). From germline, CDR1 is SQVTM and CDR2 ANQGSEA. V was trimmed by 5 bases and J by 2 bases, leaving 18 bases between them. CDR3 length equals 15 residues. The CDR3 DNA reads as TGCAGCGTTCAGGGTACTCTGCAGACAAACTATGGCTACACCTTC. Its protein is CSVQGTLQTNYGYTF.

This clonotype qualifies as medium-sized. This chain uses TRBV6-6 with TRBJ2-7, with 9 bases that match TRBD1. Trimming removed 0 bases from V and 4 bases from J; junction bases left unmatched: 1. This CDR3 spans 14 amino acids. Germline CDR1 reads MNHNY; CDR2 reads SVGAGI (reference sequence). This CDR3 is CASSYSTGGYEQYF. CDR3 nucleotide sequence: TGTGCCAGCAGTTACTCGACAGGGGGGTACGAGCAGTACTTC.

By sample share, this clonotype is medium-sized. The chain links TRBV27 to TRBJ2-1; the D gene is possibly TRBD1 (6 bases). Germline V gene sequence: CDR1 MNHEY, CDR2 SMNVEV (reference sequence). This CDR3 region has 16 residues. The V end was cut by 5 bases, the J end by 2 bases, with 16 bases between. In DNA form, the CDR3 reads TGTGCCAGCAGTCGCTGGGGGCAGGGCCCCTACAATGAGCAGTTCTTC. It yields the protein CASSRWGQGPYNEQFF.

By sample share, this clonotype is medium-sized. The chain is built from TRBV12-3 or TRBV12-4 and TRBJ1-4, with D possibly matching TRBD1 (5 bases). The CDR3 is 13 amino acids. V was trimmed by 3 bases and J by 10 bases, leaving 12 bases between them. CDR3 nucleotides: TGTGCCAGCAGTTTTTCGGGGGAAGGAAAACTGTTTTTT. This translates into CASSFSGEGKLFF.

This chain joins TRBV28 and TRBJ1-1; D might be TRBD1 (5 bases). The CDR3 runs 12 residues. V lost 1 base to trimming and J lost 11 bases, with 11 bases between them. Germline V CDR1 and CDR2: MDHEN, SYDVKM. CDR3 protein: CASSLSGLGAFF. CDR3 bases: TGTGCCAGCAGTTTATCAGGGTTGGGTGCTTTCTTT.

This clonotype was counted at least ten times. The chain has TRBV7-2 and TRBJ2-7; TRBD1 or TRBD2 may be the D gene (6 bases each). This CDR3 has 14 residues. Trimming stripped 5 bases from V and 5 bases from J, with 16 bases between. Germline V gene sequence: CDR1 SGHTA, CDR2 FQGNSA. The CDR3 DNA follows: TGTGCCAGCAGCGAAACAGGGACTGCGGACGAGCAGTACTTC. As protein: CASSETGTADEQYF. Drawing the rest from reference TRBV7-2 and TRBJ2-7, the complete variable domain is GAGVSQSPSNKVTEKGKDVELRCDPISGHTALYWYRQSLGQGLEFLIYFQGNSAPDKSGLPSDRFSAERTGGSVSTLTIQRTQQEDSAVYLCASSETGTADEQYFGPGTRLTVT.

This clonotype is classed as medium-sized (0.01 to 0.1%). The rearrangement links TRBV29-1 to TRBJ2-7, with D uncertain. This CDR3 has 12 amino acids. Trimming left V 6 bases short and J 5 bases short, with 14 bases between. The germline gives CDR1 SQVTM, CDR2 ANQGSEA. The CDR3: CSVRTRADEQYF. CDR3 DNA: TGCAGCGTCCGCACCCGGGCCGACGAGCAGTACTTC.

In this sample, this clonotype is medium-sized (0.01 to 0.1%). The genes are TRBV28 and TRBJ2-3; the match to TRBD2 covers 12 bases. Germline assignment: CDR1 MDHEN and CDR2 SYDVKM. The CDR3 is made up of 21 amino acids. The V gene end was trimmed by 6 bases and the J gene end by 2 bases; junction bases not matched to a gene: 21. The CDR3 DNA is TGTGCCAGCAGCGCACTCTCATCGACTAGCGGGAGCCACCTTAACACAGATACGCAGTATTTT. Its translation is CASSALSSTSGSHLNTDTQYF.

Within the sample, this clonotype is medium-sized. The chain joins TRBV3-1 to TRBJ1-4; D is possibly TRBD1 (6 bases). V lost 1 base, J lost 4 bases, and 7 bases lay in between. This CDR3 is built from 14 residues. CDR1 LGHDT and CDR2 YNNKEL come from the germline V gene (reference sequence). The DNA of the CDR3 is TGTGCCAGCAGCCAAGGGACAGTTAATGAAAAACTGTTTTTT. As protein: CASSQGTVNEKLFF.

This clonotype is termed medium-sized (0.01 to 0.1%). V usage is TRBV24-1 and J usage is TRBJ2-1; D uncertain. Germline loops: CDR1 KGHDR, CDR2 SFDVKD. The CDR3 spans 13 residues. With 12 bases removed from V and 5 bases from J, the gap between germline ends came to 16 bases. CDR3 loop: CAARSHTDNEQFF. The CDR3 DNA follows: TGTGCCGCCCGCTCACATACCGACAATGAGCAGTTCTTC.

This clonotype is medium-sized (0.01 to 0.1%) within its sample. The rearrangement links TRBV14 to TRBJ2-5, with TRBD2 as a possible D gene (6 bases). CDR3 length equals 16 residues. CDR1 and CDR2 (germline): SGHDN, FVKESK. Deletions cut 0 bases from V and 4 bases from J, with 15 bases between. Here the CDR3 reads CASSQDLGGVRETQYF. CDR3 nucleotides: TGTGCCAGCAGCCAAGATCTCGGAGGGGTCCGAGAGACCCAGTACTTC.